These T cell receptor beta chains were read from a single sample in a study of graft-versus-host responses after intestinal transplantation. For these receptors, no antigen is known. Repertoires were generated with immunoSEQ multiplex PCR, while TCRdb's copy carries only in-frame clones and drops some. The sample comprises around 130,000 clones, approximately 94% of which are singletons, and over 0.15% rests with the top ten. This specimen consisted of unstimulated CD4+ T cells sorted from spleen or lymph node cells, obtained before intestinal transplant. These receptors originate from a human donor who received an intestinal transplant. CDR3s include the opening cysteine and the closing phenylalanine or tryptophan. A D gene is named only where the DNA matches it firmly. Only part of the rows carry a size: once, few, many, or a class if the clone is expanded.

D gene: .
V gene: TRBV6-1
J gene: TRBJ1-5
clone size: .
CDR3 DNA: TGTGCCAGCAGTGAACGACCTTATGATCAGCCCCAGCATTTT
CDR3 protein: CASSERPYDQPQHF

D gene: .
V gene: TRBV5-8
J gene: TRBJ1-1
clone size: .
CDR3 DNA: TGTGCCAGCAGCTTTGTCCACGAAGCTTTCTTT
CDR3 protein: CASSFVHEAFF

D gene: TRBD2
V gene: TRBV7-6
J gene: TRBJ2-5
clone size: .
CDR3 DNA: TGTGCCAGCAGTCCTGGGAGGCCGGGACTAGCAGGGACCCAGTACTTC
CDR3 protein: CASSPGRPGLAGTQYF

D gene: TRBD1
V gene: TRBV5-1
J gene: TRBJ1-4
clone size: .
CDR3 DNA: TGCGCCAGCAGCTTGCTTGGGACAGGGGGAGAAAAACTGTTTTTT
CDR3 protein: CASSLLGTGGEKLFF

D gene: .
V gene: TRBV30
J gene: TRBJ1-5
clone size: few
CDR3 DNA: TGTGCCTGGAGTGGGACAGAAAAGGGTCAGCCCCAGCATTTT
CDR3 protein: CAWSGTEKGQPQHF

D gene: .
V gene: TRBV18
J gene: TRBJ2-7
clone size: .
CDR3 DNA: TGTGCCAGCTCACCTGGGTCGAGCTCCTACGAGCAGTACTTC
CDR3 protein: CASSPGSSSYEQYF

D gene: .
V gene: TRBV5-1
J gene: TRBJ2-1
clone size: .
CDR3 DNA: TGCGCCAGCAGCTTCGCGGGTGCTGATGAGCAGTTCTTC
CDR3 protein: CASSFAGADEQFF

D gene: TRBD1
V gene: TRBV4-1
J gene: TRBJ1-1
clone size: .
CDR3 DNA: TGCGCCAGCAGCCACCCGGGACAGGCGAACACTGAAGCTTTCTTT
CDR3 protein: CASSHPGQANTEAFF

D gene: TRBD1
V gene: TRBV6-4
J gene: TRBJ1-1
clone size: once
CDR3 DNA: TGTGCCACCCGTCGACAGGGGGGTAACACTGAAGCTTTCTTT
CDR3 protein: CATRRQGGNTEAFF

D gene: .
V gene: TRBV14
J gene: TRBJ1-1
clone size: .
CDR3 DNA: TGTGCCAGCAGCCAAGACTGGACCGGGATAGCTTTCTTT
CDR3 protein: CASSQDWTGIAFF

D gene: .
V gene: TRBV10-2
J gene: TRBJ1-2
clone size: .
CDR3 DNA: TGCGCCAGCAGTGAGTGGTCGGGCAGGGGCTATGGCTACACCTTC
CDR3 protein: CASSEWSGRGYGYTF

D gene: .
V gene: TRBV5-1
J gene: TRBJ1-1
clone size: .
CDR3 DNA: TGCGCCAGCAAAGGGAACACTGAAGCTTTCTTT
CDR3 protein: CASKGNTEAFF

D gene: .
V gene: TRBV4-1
J gene: TRBJ2-3
clone size: .
CDR3 DNA: TGCGCCAGCAGCCAAGGGGGCAGAGATACGCAGTATTTT
CDR3 protein: CASSQGGRDTQYF

D gene: .
V gene: TRBV11-2
J gene: TRBJ1-3
clone size: once
CDR3 DNA: TGTGCCAGCAGCTTAGGTCACAGCTTCTCTGGAAACACCATATATTTT
CDR3 protein: CASSLGHSFSGNTIYF

D gene: .
V gene: TRBV11-2
J gene: TRBJ2-2
clone size: few
CDR3 DNA: TGTGCCAGCAGCTTAGACAGACAGACCGGGGAGCTGTTTTTT
CDR3 protein: CASSLDRQTGELFF

D gene: .
V gene: TRBV2
J gene: TRBJ2-7
clone size: .
CDR3 DNA: TGTGCCAGCAGTGATCGCCCGGACGGTTACTACGAGCAGTACTTC
CDR3 protein: CASSDRPDGYYEQYF

D gene: TRBD2
V gene: TRBV27
J gene: TRBJ2-3
clone size: once
CDR3 DNA: TGTGCCAGCAGTTTAAGGGCGGCGGGGGGGCCGGCAGATACGCAGTATTTT
CDR3 protein: CASSLRAAGGPADTQYF

D gene: TRBD2
V gene: TRBV6-5
J gene: TRBJ2-2
clone size: .
CDR3 DNA: TGTGCCAGCAGTTACGGGGCGGGGGGCCTCACCGGGGAGCTGTTTTTT
CDR3 protein: CASSYGAGGLTGELFF

D gene: .
V gene: TRBV6-5
J gene: TRBJ1-5
clone size: .
CDR3 DNA: TGTGCCAGCAGACGTCAGGAAGCCCCTAATCAGCCCCAGCATTTT
CDR3 protein: CASRRQEAPNQPQHF

D gene: TRBD1
V gene: TRBV27
J gene: TRBJ1-6
clone size: .
CDR3 DNA: TGTGCCAGCAGTATAAACAGGGGACCCCTCCACTTT
CDR3 protein: CASSINRGPLHF

D gene: .
V gene: TRBV5-5
J gene: TRBJ1-2
clone size: .
CDR3 DNA: TGTGCCAGCAGCTGGAGGGGGTGGGGGAACTATGGCTACACCTTC
CDR3 protein: CASSWRGWGNYGYTF

D gene: .
V gene: TRBV15
J gene: TRBJ1-4
clone size: .
CDR3 DNA: TGTGCCACCAGCAGAGACCCTCTCGGGGCCCTAGGAACTAATGAAAAACTGTTTTTT
CDR3 protein: CATSRDPLGALGTNEKLFF

D gene: .
V gene: TRBV5-1
J gene: TRBJ1-2
clone size: .
CDR3 DNA: TGCGCCAGCAGCAAGGACAACGGCTATGGCTACACCTTC
CDR3 protein: CASSKDNGYGYTF

D gene: TRBD1
V gene: TRBV9
J gene: TRBJ1-2
clone size: .
CDR3 DNA: TGTGCCAGCAGCAACGACAGGGGCCCCTCTGCCTTC
CDR3 protein: CASSNDRGPSAF

D gene: .
V gene: TRBV6-1
J gene: TRBJ1-1
clone size: once
CDR3 DNA: TGTGCCAGCAGTGAAAATGTAGCTTCGGGGACTGAAGCTTTCTTT
CDR3 protein: CASSENVASGTEAFF

D gene: TRBD1
V gene: TRBV10-3
J gene: TRBJ1-4
clone size: .
CDR3 DNA: TGTGCCATCAGTGACCCAGGGACAGGCATCGCCCTGGGGGAAAAACTGTTTTTT
CDR3 protein: CAISDPGTGIALGEKLFF

D gene: TRBD1
V gene: TRBV30
J gene: TRBJ2-7
clone size: .
CDR3 DNA: TGTGCCTGGACCCGCTTGGACAGGGAAAGAGGCGAGCAGTACTTC
CDR3 protein: CAWTRLDRERGEQYF

D gene: TRBD2
V gene: TRBV19
J gene: TRBJ2-1
clone size: .
CDR3 DNA: TGTGCCAGTATTCGACGGGGACTAGGGGGAAGCAATGAGCAGTTCTTC
CDR3 protein: CASIRRGLGGSNEQFF

D gene: .
V gene: TRBV5-1
J gene: TRBJ1-5
clone size: .
CDR3 DNA: TGCGCCAGCAGCTTGGGACAGAGCAGCAATCAGCCCCAGCATTTT
CDR3 protein: CASSLGQSSNQPQHF

D gene: TRBD1
V gene: TRBV5-1
J gene: TRBJ1-2
clone size: .
CDR3 DNA: TGCGCCAGCAGCTTGGGGACAGGGAACGAGGGCTACACCTTC
CDR3 protein: CASSLGTGNEGYTF

D gene: TRBD1
V gene: TRBV12-5
J gene: TRBJ1-1
clone size: .
CDR3 DNA: TGTGCTAGTGGTTTGCTGGCAGGGGGGAACACTGAAGCTTTCTTT
CDR3 protein: CASGLLAGGNTEAFF

D gene: .
V gene: TRBV9
J gene: TRBJ2-7
clone size: .
CDR3 DNA: TGTGCCAGCAGCCCCCCGAGTATCGGCGAGCAGTACTTC
CDR3 protein: CASSPPSIGEQYF

D gene: .
V gene: TRBV11-3
J gene: TRBJ2-1
clone size: once
CDR3 DNA: TGTGCCAGCAGCCAGGGACTTCTGAGTAAACATGAGCAGTTCTTC
CDR3 protein: CASSQGLLSKHEQFF

D gene: .
V gene: TRBV11-1
J gene: TRBJ1-1
clone size: .
CDR3 DNA: TGTGCCAGCAGCTTTCAGGGGACGGGTGAAGCTTTCTTT
CDR3 protein: CASSFQGTGEAFF

D gene: TRBD1
V gene: TRBV19
J gene: TRBJ1-1
clone size: .
CDR3 DNA: TGTGCCAGTAGTCTACAGGGGGCGAGGACTGAAGCTTTCTTT
CDR3 protein: CASSLQGARTEAFF

D gene: .
V gene: TRBV18
J gene: TRBJ1-6
clone size: once
CDR3 DNA: TGTGCCAGCTCACCAGGGTCCTATAATTCACCCCTCCACTTT
CDR3 protein: CASSPGSYNSPLHF

D gene: .
V gene: TRBV11-3
J gene: TRBJ1-1
clone size: .
CDR3 DNA: TGTGCCAGCAGACGGGGGCAAACGAACACTGAAGCTTTCTTT
CDR3 protein: CASRRGQTNTEAFF

D gene: TRBD1
V gene: TRBV5-1
J gene: TRBJ1-2
clone size: .
CDR3 DNA: TGCGCCAGCAGCTTCAATCCGGGACAGGGGGACTATGGCTACACCTTC
CDR3 protein: CASSFNPGQGDYGYTF

D gene: TRBD2
V gene: TRBV10-1
J gene: TRBJ2-1
clone size: .
CDR3 DNA: TGCGCCAGCAGTGAGCAGCGGGGGGCCACGGGGAGAAAGTTCTTC
CDR3 protein: CASSEQRGATGRKFF

D gene: .
V gene: TRBV4-1
J gene: TRBJ2-5
clone size: .
CDR3 DNA: TGCGCCAGCAGCCGGCGAGGGGCAGGGCAAGAGACCCAGTACTTC
CDR3 protein: CASSRRGAGQETQYF

D gene: TRBD1
V gene: TRBV27
J gene: TRBJ1-1
clone size: .
CDR3 DNA: TGTGCCAGCAGATACAGGGGTCGGACTGAAGCTTTCTTT
CDR3 protein: CASRYRGRTEAFF

D gene: TRBD2
V gene: TRBV19
J gene: TRBJ2-7
clone size: .
CDR3 DNA: TGTGCCAGTAGTATAACCGGGACTACCTACGAGCAGTACTTC
CDR3 protein: CASSITGTTYEQYF

D gene: TRBD2
V gene: TRBV27
J gene: TRBJ2-2
clone size: .
CDR3 DNA: TGTGCCAGCGAGCCCCAAGTGGAGCGGGGGGGACCCATGCGGGACGTTGGCGGGGAGCTGTTTTTT
CDR3 protein: CASEPQVERGGPMRDVGGELFF

D gene: .
V gene: TRBV1
J gene: TRBJ2-3
clone size: .
CDR3 DNA: TGCACCAGCAGCCAAGATCGGAAGCGGGGCACAGATACGCAGTATTTT
CDR3 protein: CTSSQDRKRGTDTQYF

D gene: .
V gene: TRBV19
J gene: TRBJ2-1
clone size: .
CDR3 DNA: TGTGCCAGTAAGAGAGAGATAGGGGGGGCGTATGAGCAGTTCTTC
CDR3 protein: CASKREIGGAYEQFF

D gene: .
V gene: TRBV18
J gene: TRBJ2-5
clone size: .
CDR3 DNA: TGTGCCAGCTCACCACCGCCAGGGACTGGGGGGACCCAGTACTTC
CDR3 protein: CASSPPPGTGGTQYF

D gene: .
V gene: TRBV6-1
J gene: TRBJ2-5
clone size: .
CDR3 DNA: TGTGCCAGCACCAGGTCAGGGAACCAAGAGACCCAGTACTTC
CDR3 protein: CASTRSGNQETQYF

D gene: .
V gene: TRBV2
J gene: TRBJ2-3
clone size: .
CDR3 DNA: TGTGCCAGCCGGGGGGCGGGGAGCCCAGATACGCAGTATTTT
CDR3 protein: CASRGAGSPDTQYF

D gene: .
V gene: TRBV6-1
J gene: TRBJ2-5
clone size: .
CDR3 DNA: TGTGCCAGCAGTGCCTCGGGGTTAGAGACCCAGTACTTC
CDR3 protein: CASSASGLETQYF

D gene: .
V gene: TRBV6-1
J gene: TRBJ2-7
clone size: once
CDR3 DNA: TGTGCCAGCAGTGCAGGGTCGACTCACTACGAGCAGTACTTC
CDR3 protein: CASSAGSTHYEQYF

D gene: .
V gene: TRBV7-8
J gene: TRBJ2-3
clone size: .
CDR3 DNA: TGTGCCAGCAGCTTAGGGGGGGCGGGGGTGGATACGCAGTATTTT
CDR3 protein: CASSLGGAGVDTQYF

D gene: .
V gene: TRBV7-9
J gene: TRBJ2-1
clone size: .
CDR3 DNA: TGTGCCAGCAGCCGAAATGGATACGAGTCCTACAATGAGCAGTTCTTC
CDR3 protein: CASSRNGYESYNEQFF